Presented here are 22 T cell receptor beta chains from one specimen sequenced in a study of T cell responses to AZD1222 COVID-19 vaccine. The table came from immunoSEQ multiplex PCR; TCRdb's copy has only in-frame clones and leaves some out. The sample holds roughly 170,000 clones; roughly 93% are singletons and the top ten take roughly 0.9%. This specimen consisted of peripheral blood, obtained on day 0 of AZD1222 vaccination. The receptors come from an adult in good health.

This chain uses TRBV5-1 with TRBJ1-2; D might be TRBD1 (5 bases). The germline V gene has CDR1 SGHRS and CDR2 YFSETQ. The CDR3 is 13 amino acids. V was shortened by 1 base and J by 8 bases, with 12 bases between the two germline ends. The CDR3 is CASSLSGSEGYTF. CDR3 in DNA: TGCGCCAGCAGCTTGTCAGGGTCTGAAGGCTACACCTTC.

The chain couples TRBV18 to TRBJ2-1; D not resolved. The V end lost 0 bases, the J end lost 1 base, and 1 base lay between the germline ends. Germline V gene data show CDR1 as KGHSH and CDR2 as LQKENI. This CDR3 is built from 13 residues. The CDR3: CASSPPSYNEQFF. Here the CDR3 DNA reads TGTGCCAGCTCACCACCGTCCTACAATGAGCAGTTCTTC. Looking up the rest from reference TRBV18 and TRBJ2-1 gives the full variable domain: NAGVMQNPRHLVRRRGQEARLRCSPMKGHSHVYWYRQLPEEGLKFMVYLQKENIIDESGMPKERFSAEFPKEGPSILRIQQVVRGDSAAYFCASSPPSYNEQFFGPGTRLTVL.

V and J are TRBV6-5 and TRBJ1-1; a weak D match, TRBD1 (5 bases). Germline loops: CDR1 MNHEY, CDR2 SVGAGI. This CDR3 is built from 15 residues. Trimming shortened V by 5 bases and J by 1 base, and 14 bases separated the two germline ends. CDR3 in DNA: TGTGCCAGCAGTCCATCGGTCACAGGGAACACTGAAGCTTTCTTT. Translation: CASSPSVTGNTEAFF.

The gene calls are TRBV24-1 and TRBJ2-3; D uncertain. Per the germline V gene, CDR1 is KGHDR and CDR2 is SFDVKD. V lost 5 bases and J lost 5, with 13 bases in between. CDR3 length equals 14 residues. The CDR3 DNA reads as TGTGCCACCAGTGGCCTCCCCGCCGTAGATACGCAGTATTTT. Its protein product is CATSGLPAVDTQYF.

The chain carries TRBV5-1 and TRBJ2-5; D remains unclear. There are 14 residues in the CDR3. Germline V gives CDR1 SGHRS, CDR2 YFSETQ. Trimming removed 0 bases at V and 1 base at J, with 7 bases between. This CDR3 reads CASSLDGSQETQYF. CDR3 bases: TGCGCCAGCAGCTTGGATGGCAGCCAAGAGACCCAGTACTTC.

V gene TRBV7-2 combines with J gene TRBJ1-6; TRBD1 might be the D (5 bases). Germline lookup yields CDR1 SGHTA and CDR2 FQGNSA. With 2 bases removed from V and 7 bases from J, the gap between germline ends came to 9 bases. The CDR3 is 14 amino acids. This chain's CDR3 is CASSLQGRNSPLHF. DNA for the CDR3: TGTGCCAGCAGCTTACAGGGTCGGAATTCACCCCTCCACTTT.

The genes are TRBV28 and TRBJ2-3; 8 bases align to TRBD2. The CDR3 spans 14 residues. The germline CDR1 and CDR2 sequences are MDHEN and SYDVKM. The J segment lost 6 bases and the V segment lost 6 bases, leaving 8 bases of the junction unmatched. CDR3 protein: CASRASGPVDTQYF. CDR3 DNA sequence: TGTGCCAGCAGGGCTAGCGGGCCCGTCGATACGCAGTATTTT.

The chain is built from TRBV2 and TRBJ2-7; no clear D. The length of the CDR3 is 11 residues. Germline V gives CDR1 SNHLY, CDR2 FYNNEI. V was clipped by 3 bases and J by 4 bases, with 4 bases between them. CDR3 region: CASSEEYEQYF. CDR3 DNA: TGTGCCAGCAGTGAGGAGTACGAGCAGTACTTC.

This clone was observed a single time. The V call is TRBV27, the J call TRBJ1-1; no clear D. With 2 bases removed from V and 0 bases from J, the gap between germline ends came to 7 bases. Germline assignment: CDR1 MNHEY and CDR2 SMNVEV (reference sequence). The length of the CDR3 is 14 residues. This CDR3 is CASSLGFMNTEAFF. Here the CDR3 DNA reads TGTGCCAGCAGTTTAGGGTTTATGAACACTGAAGCTTTCTTT.

The rearrangement links TRBV3-1 (or the pseudogene TRBV3-2) to TRBJ2-2, with 9 bases fitting TRBD1. The V gene's germline CDR1 is LGHDT and CDR2 YNNKEL (reference sequence). J lost 6 bases, V lost 5 bases, and 7 bases had no gene match. The CDR3 runs 15 residues. The CDR3: CASSLGQGIAGELFF. The CDR3 DNA sequence: TGTGCCAGCAGCTTGGGACAGGGAATTGCCGGGGAGCTGTTTTTT.

The chain is built from TRBV6-4 and TRBJ2-7, with a weak D call TRBD1 (5 bases). This CDR3 is 15 amino acids long. Per germline, CDR1 MRHNA and CDR2 SNTAGT. The V and J ends lost 3 bases and 0 bases respectively, with 12 bases between them. CDR3 DNA sequence: TGTGCCAGCAGTGAACGGCCAGGGTCCTCCTACGAGCAGTACTTC. Encoded protein: CASSERPGSSYEQYF.

The J gene is TRBJ1-1, the V gene TRBV7-9, with 7 bases lining up with TRBD1. Trimming at V came to 2 bases and at J to 0 bases, leaving 9 bases not matched to a gene. This CDR3 has 17 amino acids. In germline, CDR1 is SEHNR, CDR2 FQNEAQ (reference sequence). CDR3 in DNA: TGTGCCAGCAGCTTATCAACAGGGGCCAGAATGAACACTGAAGCTTTCTTT. It encodes CASSLSTGARMNTEAFF.

The chain employs TRBV9 and TRBJ1-3; D is undetermined. Trimming left V 0 bases short and J 4 bases short, with 8 bases between. Germline V lookup: CDR1 SGDLS, CDR2 YYNGEE. The CDR3 is 14 amino acids. Here the CDR3 reads CASSVEGRGNTIYF. In DNA, the CDR3 is TGTGCCAGCAGCGTAGAAGGGCGCGGAAACACCATATATTTT.

V is TRBV10-1 and J is TRBJ1-1; 9 bases line up with TRBD1. Germline assignment: CDR1 WNHNN and CDR2 SYGVQD (reference sequence). This CDR3 contains 13 residues. The J segment lost 6 bases and the V segment lost 8 bases, leaving 7 bases of the junction unmatched. As DNA, the CDR3 is TGCGCCAGCTCTGGACAGGGGAGGTCTGAAGCTTTCTTT. Translating gives CASSGQGRSEAFF.

This clone was detected once. The J gene is TRBJ2-3, the V gene TRBV7-9, with 11 bases fitting TRBD2. With 3 bases clipped from V and 5 bases from J, the junction kept 4 bases outside the gene matches. Germline lookup yields CDR1 SEHNR and CDR2 FQNEAQ (reference sequence). The CDR3 has 15 amino acids. The CDR3 region is CASSFVAGGQDTQYF. The CDR3 coding sequence is TGTGCCAGCAGCTTTGTAGCGGGGGGGCAAGATACGCAGTATTTT. Combining the CDR3 with reference TRBV7-9 and TRBJ2-3 gives the whole variable domain DTGVSQNPRHKITKRGQNVTFRCDPISEHNRLYWYRQTLGQGPEFLTYFQNEAQLEKSRLLSDRFSAERPKGSFSTLEIQRTEQGDSAMYLCASSFVAGGQDTQYFGPGTRLTVL.

This chain connects TRBV12-3 or TRBV12-4 to TRBJ1-5; D gene uncertain. There are 13 residues in the CDR3. Trimming left V 1 base short and J 6 bases short, with 7 bases between. CDR3 nucleotide sequence: TGTGCCAGCAGTTTAGTCGGCGGTCAGCCCCAGCATTTT. It encodes CASSLVGGQPQHF.

This chain joins TRBV20-1 and TRBJ2-7, with D unclear. V was clipped by 3 bases and J by 5 bases, with 14 bases between them. The CDR3 has 13 amino acids. Germline V gene lookup returns CDR1 DFQATT and CDR2 SNEGSKA (reference sequence). The CDR3 sequence is CSASRTGTDEQYF. The DNA of the CDR3 is TGCAGTGCTAGTAGAACGGGTACCGACGAGCAGTACTTC.

V and J are TRBV2 and TRBJ2-7; TRBD1 agrees at 8 bases. Germline loops: CDR1 SNHLY, CDR2 FYNNEI. The CDR3 runs 14 residues. J lost 0 bases, V lost 6 bases, and 4 bases had no gene match. The CDR3 DNA follows: TGTGCCAGCAGCAGGGGGCGAGGCTCCTACGAGCAGTACTTC. The encoded protein is CASSRGRGSYEQYF.

The chain is built from TRBV9 and TRBJ1-2; 7 bases align to TRBD1. Trimming removed 4 bases from V and 1 base from J; junction bases left unmatched: 7. This CDR3 is built from 15 residues. Germline V gene sequence: CDR1 SGDLS, CDR2 YYNGEE. The CDR3: CASSSQGIGNYGYTF. The CDR3 DNA reads as TGTGCCAGCAGCTCACAGGGGATCGGTAACTATGGCTACACCTTC.

This sequence joins TRBV6-5 and TRBJ1-1; D gene uncertain. Germline CDR1 and CDR2: MNHEY and SVGAGI. V was shortened by 8 bases and J by 1 base, with 11 bases between the two germline ends. This CDR3 spans 13 amino acids. The CDR3 loop reads CASLDRTNTEAFF. CDR3 DNA sequence: TGTGCCAGCCTTGATCGGACGAACACTGAAGCTTTCTTT.

V gene TRBV16 combines with J gene TRBJ2-3; the D gene is possibly TRBD2 (6 bases). With 1 base removed from V and 3 bases from J, the gap between germline ends came to 14 bases. Germline CDR1 KGHSY, CDR2 FQNENV. The CDR3 runs to 16 residues. CDR3 protein: CASSQYGGVKTDTQYF. The CDR3 DNA reads TGTGCCAGCAGCCAATATGGCGGGGTTAAAACAGATACGCAGTATTTT.

The genes are TRBV18 and TRBJ2-7; no definite D call. Germline CDR1 is KGHSH and CDR2 is LQKENI. The CDR3 is 15 amino acids. V was cut by 3 bases and J by 2 bases, with 14 bases left in between. In DNA, the CDR3 is TGTGCCAGCTCACCCGTCGTGAGCCGAACCTACGAGCAGTACTTC. Its protein is CASSPVVSRTYEQYF. The full variable domain, completed using reference TRBV18 and TRBJ2-7, is NAGVMQNPRHLVRRRGQEARLRCSPMKGHSHVYWYRQLPEEGLKFMVYLQKENIIDESGMPKERFSAEFPKEGPSILRIQQVVRGDSAAYFCASSPVVSRTYEQYFGPGTRLTVT.